This T cell receptor (beta chain) was sequenced in a study of blood T cell repertoires in COVID-19. About the study: The cDNA or gDNA used as material had been derived from T cells, B-cell-depleted T cells, or PBMCs.

Original handling: Nucleated cell counts were estimated from reference gene primer amplification. TCRdb keeps only in-frame clones here, not all; method: immunoSEQ multiplex PCR. The D gene and trimming were derived from the DNA, and the V and J assignments and clone size from that table. The table has approximately 200,000 clones, around 81% seen once; the top ten hold roughly 7%. Cohorts were based on clinical histories the participants reported. Donors in Cohort 3 who had recovered were those with two negative PCRs, healthcare professional clearance, or resolution of their symptoms. The CDR3 consists of 14 residues. Germline-derived CDR1 and CDR2 are LGHDT and YNNKEL (reference sequence). V lost 1 base to trimming and J lost 8 bases, with 14 bases between them.

The V and J genes are TRBV3-1 (or the pseudogene TRBV3-2) and TRBJ1-2; D is unclear. Source material: PBMCs or T cells enriched from blood (not recorded which). The sequence came from a man aged 35 to 55 who had recovered from COVID-19. The CDR3 is CASSQGPHLAGYTF. The CDR3 bases are TGTGCCAGCAGCCAAGGACCCCACTTAGCAGGCTACACCTTC.